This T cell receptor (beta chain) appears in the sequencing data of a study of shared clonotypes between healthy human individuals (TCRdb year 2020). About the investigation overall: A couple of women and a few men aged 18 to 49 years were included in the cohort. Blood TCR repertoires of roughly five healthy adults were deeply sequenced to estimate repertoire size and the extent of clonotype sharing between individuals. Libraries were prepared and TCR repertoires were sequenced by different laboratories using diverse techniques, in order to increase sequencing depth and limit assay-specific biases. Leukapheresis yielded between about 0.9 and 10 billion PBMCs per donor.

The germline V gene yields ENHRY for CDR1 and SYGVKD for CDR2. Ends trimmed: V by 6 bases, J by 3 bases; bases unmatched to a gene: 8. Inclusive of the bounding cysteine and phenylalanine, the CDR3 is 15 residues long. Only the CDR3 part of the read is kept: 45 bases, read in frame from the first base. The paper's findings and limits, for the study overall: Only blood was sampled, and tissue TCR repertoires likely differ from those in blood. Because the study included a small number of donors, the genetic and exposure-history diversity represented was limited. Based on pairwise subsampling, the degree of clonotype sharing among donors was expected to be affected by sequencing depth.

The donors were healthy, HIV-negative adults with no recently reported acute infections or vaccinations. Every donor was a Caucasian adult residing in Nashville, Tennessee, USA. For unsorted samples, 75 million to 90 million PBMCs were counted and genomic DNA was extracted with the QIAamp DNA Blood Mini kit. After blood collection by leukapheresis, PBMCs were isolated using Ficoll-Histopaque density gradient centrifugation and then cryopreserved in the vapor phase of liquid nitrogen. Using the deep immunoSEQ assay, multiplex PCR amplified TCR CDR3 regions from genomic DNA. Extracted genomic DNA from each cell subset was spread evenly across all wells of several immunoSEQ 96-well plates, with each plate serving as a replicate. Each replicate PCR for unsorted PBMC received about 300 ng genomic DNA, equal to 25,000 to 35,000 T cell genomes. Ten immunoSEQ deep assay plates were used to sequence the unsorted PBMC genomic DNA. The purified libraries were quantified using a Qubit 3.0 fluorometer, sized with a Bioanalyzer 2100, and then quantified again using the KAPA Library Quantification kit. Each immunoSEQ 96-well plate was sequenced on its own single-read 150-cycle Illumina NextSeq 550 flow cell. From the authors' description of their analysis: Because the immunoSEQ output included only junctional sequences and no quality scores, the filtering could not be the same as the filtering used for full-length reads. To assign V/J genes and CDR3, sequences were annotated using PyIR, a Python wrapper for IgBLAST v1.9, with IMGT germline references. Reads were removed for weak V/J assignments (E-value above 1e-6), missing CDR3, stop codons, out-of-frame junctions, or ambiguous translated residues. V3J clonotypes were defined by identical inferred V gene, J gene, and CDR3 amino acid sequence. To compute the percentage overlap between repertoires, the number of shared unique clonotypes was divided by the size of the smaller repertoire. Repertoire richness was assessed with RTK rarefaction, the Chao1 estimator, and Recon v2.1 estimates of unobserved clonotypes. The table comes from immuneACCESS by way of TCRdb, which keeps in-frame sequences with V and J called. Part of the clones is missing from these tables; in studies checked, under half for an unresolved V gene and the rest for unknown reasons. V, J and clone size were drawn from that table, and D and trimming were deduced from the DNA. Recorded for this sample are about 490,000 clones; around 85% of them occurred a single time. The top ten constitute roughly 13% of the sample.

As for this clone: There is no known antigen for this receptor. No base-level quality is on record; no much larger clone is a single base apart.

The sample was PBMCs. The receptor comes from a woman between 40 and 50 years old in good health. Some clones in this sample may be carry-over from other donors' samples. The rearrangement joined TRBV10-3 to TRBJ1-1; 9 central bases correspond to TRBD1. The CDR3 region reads CAIRGTGGPDTEAFF. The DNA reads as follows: TGTGCCATCAGGGGAACAGGGGGCCCAGACACTGAAGCTTTCTTT.